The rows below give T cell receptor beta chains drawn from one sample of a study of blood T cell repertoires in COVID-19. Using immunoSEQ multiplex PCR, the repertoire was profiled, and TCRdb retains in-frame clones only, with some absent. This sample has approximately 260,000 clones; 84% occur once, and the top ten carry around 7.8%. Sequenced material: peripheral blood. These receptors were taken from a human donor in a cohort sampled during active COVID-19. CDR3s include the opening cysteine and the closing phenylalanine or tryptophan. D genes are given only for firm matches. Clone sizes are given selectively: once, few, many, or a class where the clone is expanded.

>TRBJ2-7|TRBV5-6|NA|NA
TGTGCCAGCAGCTTAACCGGCTACGAGCAGTACTTC
CASSLTGYEQYF
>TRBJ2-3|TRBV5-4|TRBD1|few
TGTGCCAGCAGCCGGGGTGCGGACAGGGGAGGGTCAGATACGCAGTATTTT
CASSRGADRGGSDTQYF
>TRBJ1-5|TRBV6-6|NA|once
TGTGCCAGCAGTTACTACAGCGGGCAGCCCAATCAGCCCCAGCATTTT
CASSYYSGQPNQPQHF
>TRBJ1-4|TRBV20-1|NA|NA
TGCAGTGCTCGGGATTTTGAAAAACTGTTTTTT
CSARDFEKLFF
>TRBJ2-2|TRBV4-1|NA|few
TGCGCCAGCAGCCATCACGAGACTACGAACACCGGGGAGCTGTTTTTT
CASSHHETTNTGELFF
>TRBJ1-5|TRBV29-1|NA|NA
TGCAGCGTTGAGCAGGGTTCGGATCAGCCCCAGCATTTT
CSVEQGSDQPQHF
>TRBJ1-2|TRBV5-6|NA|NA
TGTGCCAGCAGCTTGAAACAGGGCTATGGCTACACCTTC
CASSLKQGYGYTF
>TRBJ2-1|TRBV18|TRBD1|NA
TGTGCCAGCTCACTCGGGACAGGGAACAATGAGCAGTTCTTC
CASSLGTGNNEQFF
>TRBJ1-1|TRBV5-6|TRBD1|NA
TGTGCCAGCAGCTTGGAAAAGAACAGGGGTCGGCCTGAAGCTTTCTTT
CASSLEKNRGRPEAFF
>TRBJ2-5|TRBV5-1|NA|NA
TGCGCCGGGGAGCGGACTTTACAAGAGACCCAGTACTTC
CAGERTLQETQYF
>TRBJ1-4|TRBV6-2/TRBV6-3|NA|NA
TGTGCCAGCAGTTACGGAGGGGCTGGAAAGAATGAAAAACTGTTTTTT
CASSYGGAGKNEKLFF
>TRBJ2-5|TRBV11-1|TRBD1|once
TGTGCCAGCACCAGGGGGTGGGACGGAGAGACCCAGTACTTC
CASTRGWDGETQYF
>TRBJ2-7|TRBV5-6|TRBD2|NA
TGTGCCAGCAGCTTGGGGGGTAGCGGGATCACTCACGAGCAGTACTTC
CASSLGGSGITHEQYF
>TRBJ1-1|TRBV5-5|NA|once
TGTGCCAGCAGCCTCACAGACACTGAAGCTTTCTTT
CASSLTDTEAFF
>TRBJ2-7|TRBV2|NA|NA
TGTGCCAGCAACACTGGAGGTTCCTACGAGCAGTACTTC
CASNTGGSYEQYF
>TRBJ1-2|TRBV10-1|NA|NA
TGCGCCAGCAGTGCTGGGGCAGGGTATGGCTACACCTTC
CASSAGAGYGYTF
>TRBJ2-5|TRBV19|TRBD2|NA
TGTGCCAGTAGTAACCAAGCGGGGGGGGCAGAGACCCAGTACTTC
CASSNQAGGAETQYF
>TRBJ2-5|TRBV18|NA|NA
TGTGCCAGCTCACCCTCCCAGTCGCAAGAGACCCAGTACTTC
CASSPSQSQETQYF
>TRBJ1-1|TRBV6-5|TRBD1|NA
TGTGCCAGCAGACTAGCCGGGACAGGGGTGGGTGAAGCTTTCTTT
CASRLAGTGVGEAFF
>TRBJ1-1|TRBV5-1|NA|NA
TGCGCCAGCAGCTTGTGGGGGCCCGACACTGAAGCTTTCTTT
CASSLWGPDTEAFF
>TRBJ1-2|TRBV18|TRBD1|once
TGTGCCAGCTCACCCCGACAGGGGTCATATGGCTACACCTTC
CASSPRQGSYGYTF
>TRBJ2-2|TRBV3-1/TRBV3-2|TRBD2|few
TGTGCCAGCAGCCAAGTGGGCGGGGGACCCACCGGGGAGCTGTTTTTT
CASSQVGGGPTGELFF
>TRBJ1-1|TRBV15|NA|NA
TGTGCCACCAGCAAAGACAGAACCCTCCACATGAACACTGAAGCTTTCTTT
CATSKDRTLHMNTEAFF
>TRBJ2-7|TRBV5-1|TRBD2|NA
TGCGCCAGCAGCTTGGGGCTAGCGGCGGGAGCCTACGAGCAGTACTTC
CASSLGLAAGAYEQYF
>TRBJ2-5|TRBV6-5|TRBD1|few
TGTGCCAGCAGCGACAGGGGGACAATGTACTTC
CASSDRGTMYF
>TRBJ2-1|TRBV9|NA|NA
TGTGCCAGCAGCACTCCCCGGGACTTTGGGTTACATGATGAGCAGTTCTTC
CASSTPRDFGLHDEQFF
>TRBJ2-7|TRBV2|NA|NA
TGTGCCAGCAGTCCCCGGACGGGAAAGGAGCAGTACTTC
CASSPRTGKEQYF
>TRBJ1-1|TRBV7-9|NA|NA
TGTGCCAGCAGCTTATCCGTGAGCAACACTGAAGCTTTCTTT
CASSLSVSNTEAFF
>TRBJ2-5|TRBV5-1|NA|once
TGCGCCAGCAGCTTGGGATGGCAGGGCCGAGAGACCCAGTACTTC
CASSLGWQGRETQYF
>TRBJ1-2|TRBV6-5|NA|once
TGTGCCAGCAGTTACTCGAGGCCGGGGGGCTACACCTTC
CASSYSRPGGYTF
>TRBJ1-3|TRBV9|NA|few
TGTGCCAGCAGTTCAAACTCTGGAAACACCATATATTTT
CASSSNSGNTIYF
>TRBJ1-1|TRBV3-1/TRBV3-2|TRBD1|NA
TGTGCCAGCAGCCGGGACAGGGGTGTGTGGTCCACTGAAGCTTTCTTT
CASSRDRGVWSTEAFF
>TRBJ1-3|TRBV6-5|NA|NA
TGTGCCAGTGCCCAGGGGCAGAGAGGAAACACCATATATTTT
CASAQGQRGNTIYF
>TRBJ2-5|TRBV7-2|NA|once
TGTGCCAGCAGCTTAGCCCCTCTGGGGGGGCACGGCCAAGAGACCCAGTACTTC
CASSLAPLGGHGQETQYF
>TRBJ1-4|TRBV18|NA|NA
TGTGCCAGCTCACCCCCCGGGTCAGCAACTAATGAAAAACTGTTTTTT
CASSPPGSATNEKLFF
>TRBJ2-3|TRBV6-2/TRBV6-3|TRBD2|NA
TGTGCCAGCAGTTACTCGCGGGGGGCCGTCTCAGATACGCAGTATTTT
CASSYSRGAVSDTQYF
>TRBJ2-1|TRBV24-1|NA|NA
TGTGCCACCAGTGATCAGGGGCAGGGGCGGCAGTTCTTC
CATSDQGQGRQFF
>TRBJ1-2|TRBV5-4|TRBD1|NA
TGTGCCAGCAGCCACGACAGGGGAGTTTATGGCTACACCTTC
CASSHDRGVYGYTF
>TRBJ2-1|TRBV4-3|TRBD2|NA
TGCGCCAGCAGCATGGGACTAGAGTCCTACAATGAGCAGTTCTTC
CASSMGLESYNEQFF
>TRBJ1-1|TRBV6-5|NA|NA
TGTGCCAGCAGGAGGATCATGAACACTGAAGCTTTCTTT
CASRRIMNTEAFF
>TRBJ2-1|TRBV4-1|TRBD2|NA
TGCGCCAGCAGCCAAGATGTAGCGGGCGCCCTACTCAATGAGCAGTTCTTC
CASSQDVAGALLNEQFF
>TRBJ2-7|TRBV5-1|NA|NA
TGCGCCAGCAGCTTGGGGACTAACCAGTACGAGCAGTACTTC
CASSLGTNQYEQYF
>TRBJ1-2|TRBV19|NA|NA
TGTGCAAGTAGCGTCCGGGATGGCTATGGCTACACCTTC
CASSVRDGYGYTF
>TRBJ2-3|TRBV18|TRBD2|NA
TGTGCCAGCTCACTTAGCGGGGGGGCCACAGATACGCAGTATTTT
CASSLSGGATDTQYF
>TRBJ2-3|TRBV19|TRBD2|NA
TGTGCCAGTCTATCGGGGGGTCCCACAGATACGCAGTATTTT
CASLSGGPTDTQYF